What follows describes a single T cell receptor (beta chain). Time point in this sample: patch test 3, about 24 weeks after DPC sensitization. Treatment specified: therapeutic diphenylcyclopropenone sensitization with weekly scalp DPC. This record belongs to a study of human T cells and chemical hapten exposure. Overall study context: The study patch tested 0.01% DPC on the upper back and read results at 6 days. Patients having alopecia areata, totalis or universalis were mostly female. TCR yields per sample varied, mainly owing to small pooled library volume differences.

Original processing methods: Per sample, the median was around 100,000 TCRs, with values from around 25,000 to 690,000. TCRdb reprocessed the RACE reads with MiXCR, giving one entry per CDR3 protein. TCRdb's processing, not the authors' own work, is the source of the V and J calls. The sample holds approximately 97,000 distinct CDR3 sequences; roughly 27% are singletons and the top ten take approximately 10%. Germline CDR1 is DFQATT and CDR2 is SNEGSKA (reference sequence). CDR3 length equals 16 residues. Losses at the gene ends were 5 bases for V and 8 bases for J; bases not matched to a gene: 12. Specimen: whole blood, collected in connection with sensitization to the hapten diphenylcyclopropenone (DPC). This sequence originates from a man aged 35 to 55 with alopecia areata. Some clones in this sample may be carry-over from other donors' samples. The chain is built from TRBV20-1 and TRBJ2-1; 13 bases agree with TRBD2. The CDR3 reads CSAPLTGTSGIDEQFF. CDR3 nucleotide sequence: TGCAGTGCTCCCCTAACCGGGACTAGCGGGATCGATGAGCAGTTCTTC.